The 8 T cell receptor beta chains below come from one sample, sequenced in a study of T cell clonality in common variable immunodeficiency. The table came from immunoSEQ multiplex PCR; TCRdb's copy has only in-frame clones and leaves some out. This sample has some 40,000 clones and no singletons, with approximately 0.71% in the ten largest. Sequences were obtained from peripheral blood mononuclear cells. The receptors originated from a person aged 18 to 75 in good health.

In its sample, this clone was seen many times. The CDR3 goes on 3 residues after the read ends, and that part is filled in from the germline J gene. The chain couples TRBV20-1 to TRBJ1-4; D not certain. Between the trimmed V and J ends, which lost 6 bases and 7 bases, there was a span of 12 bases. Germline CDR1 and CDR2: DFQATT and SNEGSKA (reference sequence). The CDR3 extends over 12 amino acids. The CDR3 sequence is CSAPGFGEKLFF. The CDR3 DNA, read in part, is TGCAGTGCGCCGGGGTTCGGTGAAAAA.

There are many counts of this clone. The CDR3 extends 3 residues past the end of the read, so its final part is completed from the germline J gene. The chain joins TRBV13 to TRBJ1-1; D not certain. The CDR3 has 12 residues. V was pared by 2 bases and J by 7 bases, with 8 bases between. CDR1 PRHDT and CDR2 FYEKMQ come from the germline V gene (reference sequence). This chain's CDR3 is CASSLLGFEAFF. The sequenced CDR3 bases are TGTGCCAGCAGCTTACTTGGCTTTGAA.

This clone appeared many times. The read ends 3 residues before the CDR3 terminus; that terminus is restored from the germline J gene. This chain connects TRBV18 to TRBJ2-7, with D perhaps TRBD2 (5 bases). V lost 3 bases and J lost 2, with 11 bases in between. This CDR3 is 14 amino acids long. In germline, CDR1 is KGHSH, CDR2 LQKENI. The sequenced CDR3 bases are TGTGCCAGCTCACCGTGGACTCACACCTACGAG. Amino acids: CASSPWTHTYE. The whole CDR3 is CASSPWTHTYEQYF.

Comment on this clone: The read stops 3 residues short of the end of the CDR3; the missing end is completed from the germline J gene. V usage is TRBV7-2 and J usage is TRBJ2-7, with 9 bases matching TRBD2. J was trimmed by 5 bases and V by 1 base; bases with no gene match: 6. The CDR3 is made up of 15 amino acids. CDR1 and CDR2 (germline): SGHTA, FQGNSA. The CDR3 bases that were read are TGTGCCAGCAGCTTAGGGGGGACTAGCCTCAACGAG. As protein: CASSLGGTSLNE. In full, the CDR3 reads CASSLGGTSLNEQYF.

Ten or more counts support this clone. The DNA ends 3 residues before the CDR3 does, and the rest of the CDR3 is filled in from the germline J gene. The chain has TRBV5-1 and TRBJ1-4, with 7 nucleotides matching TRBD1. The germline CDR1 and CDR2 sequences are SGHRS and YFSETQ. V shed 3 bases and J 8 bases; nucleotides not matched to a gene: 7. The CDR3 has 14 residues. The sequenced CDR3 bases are TGCGCCAGCAGCTGGGGACAGCTAGGGGAAAAA. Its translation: CASSWGQLGEK. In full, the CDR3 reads CASSWGQLGEKLFF.

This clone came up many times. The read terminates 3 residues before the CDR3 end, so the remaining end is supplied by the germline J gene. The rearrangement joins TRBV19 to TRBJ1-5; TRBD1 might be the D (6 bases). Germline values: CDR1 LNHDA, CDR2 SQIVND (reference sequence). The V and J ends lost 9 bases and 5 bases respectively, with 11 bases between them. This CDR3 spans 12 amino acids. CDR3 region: CASGGGDQPQHF. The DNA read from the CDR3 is TGTGCCAGCGGCGGGGGCGATCAGCCC.

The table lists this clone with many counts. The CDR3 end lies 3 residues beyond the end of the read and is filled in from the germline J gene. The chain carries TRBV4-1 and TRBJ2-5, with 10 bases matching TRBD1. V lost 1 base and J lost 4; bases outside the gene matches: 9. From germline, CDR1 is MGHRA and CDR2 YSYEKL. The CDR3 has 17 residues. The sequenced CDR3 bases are TGCGCCAGCAGCCAAGGTCGGGACAGGGGAAACCGAGAGACC. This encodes CASSQGRDRGNRET. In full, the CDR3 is CASSQGRDRGNRETQYF.

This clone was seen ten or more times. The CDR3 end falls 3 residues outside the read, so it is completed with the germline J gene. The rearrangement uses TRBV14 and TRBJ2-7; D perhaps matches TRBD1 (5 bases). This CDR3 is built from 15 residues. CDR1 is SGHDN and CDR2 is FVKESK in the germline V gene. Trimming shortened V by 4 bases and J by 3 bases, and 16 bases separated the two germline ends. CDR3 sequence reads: CASSRLGSGNYEQYF. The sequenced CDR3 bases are TGTGCCAGCAGCCGTCTGGGGTCAGGGAACTACGAG.